This TCR beta chain appears in the sequencing data of a study of human T cells and chemical hapten exposure. This clonotype was seen only a few times. Time point noted: pre-sensitization, week 0. Treatment noted: therapeutic diphenylcyclopropenone sensitization with weekly scalp DPC. TCRdb re-called the RACE reads through MiXCR, storing one row per CDR3 protein. Of some 59,000 distinct CDR3 sequences in the sample, approximately 11% are singletons; the top ten hold roughly 4.3%. V shed 4 bases and J 4 bases; nucleotides not matched to a gene: 5. This CDR3 spans 14 amino acids. Germline V gives CDR1 SNHLY, CDR2 FYNNEI.

The input for sequencing was whole blood, taken in connection with sensitization to the hapten diphenylcyclopropenone (DPC). This TCR came from a middle-aged woman with alopecia areata. Some clones in this sample may be carry-over from other donors' samples. The gene calls are TRBV2 and TRBJ1-1; TRBD1 agrees at 8 bases. The CDR3 region is CASSARGQSTEAFF. DNA for the CDR3: TGTGCCAGCAGTGCCAGGGGGCAAAGCACTGAAGCTTTCTTT.